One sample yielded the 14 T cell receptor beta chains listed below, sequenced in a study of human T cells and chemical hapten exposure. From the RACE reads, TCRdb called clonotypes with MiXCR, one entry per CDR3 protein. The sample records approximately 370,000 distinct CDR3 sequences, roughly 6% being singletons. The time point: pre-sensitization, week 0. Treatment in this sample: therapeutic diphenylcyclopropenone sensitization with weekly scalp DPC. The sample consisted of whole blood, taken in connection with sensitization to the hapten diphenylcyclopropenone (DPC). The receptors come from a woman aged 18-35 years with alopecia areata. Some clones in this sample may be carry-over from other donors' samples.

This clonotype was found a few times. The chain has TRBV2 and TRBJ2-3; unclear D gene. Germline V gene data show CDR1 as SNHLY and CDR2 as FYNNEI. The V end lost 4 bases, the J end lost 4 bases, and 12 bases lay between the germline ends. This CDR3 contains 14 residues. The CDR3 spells CASSVRAYSDTQYF. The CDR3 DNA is TGTGCCAGCAGTGTAAGGGCATACTCAGATACGCAGTATTTT.

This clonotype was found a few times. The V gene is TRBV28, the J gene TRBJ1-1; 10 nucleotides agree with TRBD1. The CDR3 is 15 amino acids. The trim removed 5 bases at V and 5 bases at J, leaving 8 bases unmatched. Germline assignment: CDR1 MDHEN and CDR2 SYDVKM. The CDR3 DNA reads TGTGCCAGCAGTGTCCCGGGACAGGGGAGGACTGAAGCTTTCTTT. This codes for CASSVPGQGRTEAFF.

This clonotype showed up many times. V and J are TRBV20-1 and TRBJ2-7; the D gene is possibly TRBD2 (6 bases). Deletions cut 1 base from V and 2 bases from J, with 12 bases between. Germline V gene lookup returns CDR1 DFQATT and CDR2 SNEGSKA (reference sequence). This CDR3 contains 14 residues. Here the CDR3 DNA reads TGCAGTGCTAGAGGGGGCAGGGAGGCCTACGAGCAGTACTTC. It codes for CSARGGREAYEQYF.

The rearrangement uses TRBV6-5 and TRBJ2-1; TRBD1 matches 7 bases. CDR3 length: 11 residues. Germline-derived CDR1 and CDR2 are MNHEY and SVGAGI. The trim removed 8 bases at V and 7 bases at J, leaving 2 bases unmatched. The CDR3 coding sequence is TGTGCCAGCGCCAGGGGGAATGAGCAGTTCTTC. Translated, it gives CASARGNEQFF.

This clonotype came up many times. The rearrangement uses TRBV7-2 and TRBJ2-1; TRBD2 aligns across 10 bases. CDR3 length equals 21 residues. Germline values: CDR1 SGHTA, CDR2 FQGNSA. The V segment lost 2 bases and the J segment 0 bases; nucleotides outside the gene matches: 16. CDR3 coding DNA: TGTGCCAGCAGCTTACCCGGCGGTTCGGGACTAGCGATCCCCTCCTACAATGAGCAGTTCTTC. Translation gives CASSLPGGSGLAIPSYNEQFF.

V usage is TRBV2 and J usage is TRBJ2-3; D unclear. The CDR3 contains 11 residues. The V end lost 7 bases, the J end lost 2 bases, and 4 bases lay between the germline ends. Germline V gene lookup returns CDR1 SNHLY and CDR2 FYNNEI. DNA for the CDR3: TGTGCCAGCATTTTCACAGATACGCAGTATTTT. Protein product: CASIFTDTQYF.

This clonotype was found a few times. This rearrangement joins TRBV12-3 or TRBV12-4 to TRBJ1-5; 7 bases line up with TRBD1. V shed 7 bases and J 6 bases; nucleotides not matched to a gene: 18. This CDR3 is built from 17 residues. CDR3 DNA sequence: TGTGCCAGCATCCCCAGGAGGGGGCTACAGGGGATTCAGCCCCAGCATTTT. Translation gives CASIPRRGLQGIQPQHF.

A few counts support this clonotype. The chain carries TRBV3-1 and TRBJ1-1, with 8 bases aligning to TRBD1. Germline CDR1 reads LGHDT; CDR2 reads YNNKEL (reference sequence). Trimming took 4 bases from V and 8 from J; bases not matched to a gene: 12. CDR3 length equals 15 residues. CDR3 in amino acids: CASSRATGAGAEAFF. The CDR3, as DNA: TGTGCCAGCAGCCGTGCGACAGGGGCGGGCGCCGAAGCTTTCTTT.

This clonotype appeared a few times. CDR3 coding DNA: TGTGCCAGCTCACCGGGACAGGGTTTCAATCAGCCCCAGCATTTT. Translation gives CASSPGQGFNQPQHF. The gene calls are TRBV18 and TRBJ1-5; 9 bases fit TRBD1. This CDR3 is 15 amino acids long. Germline assignment: CDR1 KGHSH and CDR2 LQKENI. With 3 bases clipped from V and 3 bases from J, the junction kept 3 bases outside the gene matches.

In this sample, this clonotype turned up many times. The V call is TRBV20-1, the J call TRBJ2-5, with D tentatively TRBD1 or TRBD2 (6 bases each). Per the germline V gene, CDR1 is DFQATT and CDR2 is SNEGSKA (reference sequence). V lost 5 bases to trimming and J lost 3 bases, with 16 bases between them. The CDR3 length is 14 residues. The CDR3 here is CSAPVGGSEETQYF. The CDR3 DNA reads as TGCAGTGCTCCCGTGGGGGGCTCGGAAGAGACCCAGTACTTC.

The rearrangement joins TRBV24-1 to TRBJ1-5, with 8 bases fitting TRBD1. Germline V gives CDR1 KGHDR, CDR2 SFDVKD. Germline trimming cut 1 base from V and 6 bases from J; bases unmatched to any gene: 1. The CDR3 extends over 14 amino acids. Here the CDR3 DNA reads TGTGCCACCAGTGATTTCGGACAGGGTCAGCCCCAGCATTTT. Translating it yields CATSDFGQGQPQHF.

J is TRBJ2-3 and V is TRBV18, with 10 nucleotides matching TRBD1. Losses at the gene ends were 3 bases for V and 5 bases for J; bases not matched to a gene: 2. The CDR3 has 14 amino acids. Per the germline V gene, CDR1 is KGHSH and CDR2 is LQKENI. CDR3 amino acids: CASSPGQGKDTQYF. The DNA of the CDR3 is TGTGCCAGCTCACCGGGACAGGGGAAAGATACGCAGTATTTT.

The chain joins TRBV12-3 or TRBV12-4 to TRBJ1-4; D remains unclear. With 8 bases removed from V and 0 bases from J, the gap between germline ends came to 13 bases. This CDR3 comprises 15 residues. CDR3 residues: CASALTDATNEKLFF. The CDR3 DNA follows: TGTGCCAGCGCGCTAACAGACGCAACTAATGAAAAACTGTTTTTT.

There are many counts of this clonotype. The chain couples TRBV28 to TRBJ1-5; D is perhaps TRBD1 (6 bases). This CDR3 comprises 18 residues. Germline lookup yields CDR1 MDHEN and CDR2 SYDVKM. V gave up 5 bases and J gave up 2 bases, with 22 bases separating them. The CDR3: CASSVRHRGRRGNQPQHF. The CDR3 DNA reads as TGTGCCAGCAGTGTCAGGCACCGGGGGCGCAGGGGCAATCAGCCCCAGCATTTT.